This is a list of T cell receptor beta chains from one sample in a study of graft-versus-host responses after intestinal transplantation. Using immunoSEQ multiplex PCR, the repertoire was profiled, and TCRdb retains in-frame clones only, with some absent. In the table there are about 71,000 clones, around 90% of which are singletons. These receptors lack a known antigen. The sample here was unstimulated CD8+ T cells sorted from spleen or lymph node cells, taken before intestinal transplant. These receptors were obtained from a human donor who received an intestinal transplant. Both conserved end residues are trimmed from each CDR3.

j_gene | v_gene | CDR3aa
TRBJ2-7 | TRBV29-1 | SVETREAYEQY
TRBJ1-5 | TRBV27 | ASSFRGTALSNQPQH
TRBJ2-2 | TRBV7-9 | ASSLRSEIDYLGTGELF
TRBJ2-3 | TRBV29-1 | SVESGGDADTQY
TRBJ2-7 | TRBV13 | ASSPGVSYEQY
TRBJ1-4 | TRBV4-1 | ASSQGIGGTTNEKLF
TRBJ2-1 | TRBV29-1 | SVEKRSLLNEQF
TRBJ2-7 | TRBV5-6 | ASSLAGDTYEQY
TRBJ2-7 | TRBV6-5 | ASSTDRGPYEQY
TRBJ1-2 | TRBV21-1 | ASGIEGQSNYGYT
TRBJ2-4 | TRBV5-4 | ASSLWDTNIQY
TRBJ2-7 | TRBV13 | ASSLVTLAGGYEQY
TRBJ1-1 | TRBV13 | ASSLGDRGPTEAF
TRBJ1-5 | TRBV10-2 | ASSPGGGQPQH
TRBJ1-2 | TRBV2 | ASSDPGQGAGYT
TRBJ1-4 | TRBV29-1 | SIRGGPNEKLF
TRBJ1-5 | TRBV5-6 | ASSERWSNQPQH
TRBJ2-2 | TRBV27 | ASSPGTTYTGELF
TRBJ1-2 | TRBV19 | ASTTTELYGYT
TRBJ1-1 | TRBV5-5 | ASNPHGANTEAF
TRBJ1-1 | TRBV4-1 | ASSLYGGENTEAF
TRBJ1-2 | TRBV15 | ATWGLQGDHNYGYT
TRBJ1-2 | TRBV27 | ASSLSGTGAGYGYT
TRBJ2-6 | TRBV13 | ASSSPIMSSGANVLT